The subject of this entry is one T cell receptor (beta chain). The data were taken from a study of OX40 agonist ivuxolimab in advanced cancers. Trimming pared 4 bases from V and 4 bases from J, leaving 8 bases between. CDR1 SGHNT and CDR2 YYREEE come from the germline V gene (reference sequence). The CDR3 loop spans 12 amino acids. Libraries were prepared by immunoSEQ multiplex PCR; TCRdb keeps only in-frame clonotypes and omits some of them. The data hold 70,000 to 80,000 clones, with 90% to 95% observed a single time. V is TRBV5-4 and J is TRBJ1-2; D uncertain. This clonotype originated in an adult with an advanced solid tumor such as melanoma, head and neck, liver or kidney cancer. The starting material was CD4+ or CD8+ T cells sorted from blood, obtained in a trial of the OX40 agonist ivuxolimab. The DNA for the CDR3 is TGTGCCAGCAGCGCCGAGGGCTATGGCTACACCTTC. As protein: CASSAEGYGYTF.